This T cell receptor beta chain emerged from a study of blood T cell repertoires in COVID-19. Assay used: immunoSEQ multiplex PCR; TCRdb lists only in-frame clones, some missing. The data hold roughly 670,000 clones, with about 90% observed a single time. There are 15 residues in the CDR3. After removal of 2 bases from V and 6 bases from J, the junction contained 11 bases not matched to a gene. Germline V gives CDR1 SGDLS, CDR2 YYNGEE. What was sequenced was peripheral blood. The rearrangement links TRBV9 to TRBJ2-7, with 7 bases that match TRBD2. This receptor was obtained from a woman between 18 and 29 years old with acute or convalescent COVID-19. The CDR3 spells CASSVTSSGSTEQYF. The CDR3, as DNA: TGTGCCAGCAGCGTGACTAGCAGCGGATCCACCGAGCAGTACTTC. The full variable domain, in which reference TRBV9 and TRBJ2-7 provide the parts outside the CDR3, is DSGVTQTPKHLITATGQRVTLRCSPRSGDLSVYWYQQSLDQGLQFLIQYYNGEERAKGNILERFSAQQFPDLHSELNLSSLELGDSALYFCASSVTSSGSTEQYFGPGTRLTVT.